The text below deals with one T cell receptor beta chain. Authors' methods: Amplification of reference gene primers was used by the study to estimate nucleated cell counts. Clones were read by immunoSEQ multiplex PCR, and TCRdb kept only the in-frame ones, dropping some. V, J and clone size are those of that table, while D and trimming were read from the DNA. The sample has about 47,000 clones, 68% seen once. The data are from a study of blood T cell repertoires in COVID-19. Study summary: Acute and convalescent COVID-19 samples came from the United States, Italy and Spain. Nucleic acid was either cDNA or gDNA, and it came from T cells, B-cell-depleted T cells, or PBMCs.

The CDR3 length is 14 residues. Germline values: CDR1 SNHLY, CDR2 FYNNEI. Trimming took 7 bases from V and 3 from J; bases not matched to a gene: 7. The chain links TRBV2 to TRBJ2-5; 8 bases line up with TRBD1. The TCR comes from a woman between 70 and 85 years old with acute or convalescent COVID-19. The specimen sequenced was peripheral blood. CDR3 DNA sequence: TGTGCCAGCAACGTACAGGGGGTTGAAGAGACCCAGTACTTC. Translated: CASNVQGVEETQYF.